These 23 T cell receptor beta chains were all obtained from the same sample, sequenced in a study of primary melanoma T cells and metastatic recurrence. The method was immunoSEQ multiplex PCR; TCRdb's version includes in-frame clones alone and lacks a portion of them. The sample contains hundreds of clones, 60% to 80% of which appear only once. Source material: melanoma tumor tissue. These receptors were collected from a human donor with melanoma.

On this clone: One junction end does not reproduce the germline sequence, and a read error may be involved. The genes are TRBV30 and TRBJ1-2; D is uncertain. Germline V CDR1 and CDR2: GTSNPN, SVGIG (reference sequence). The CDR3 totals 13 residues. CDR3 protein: CAWKLDGNYGYTF. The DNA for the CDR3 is TGTGCCTGGAAATTGGACGGGAACTATGGCTACACYTTC.

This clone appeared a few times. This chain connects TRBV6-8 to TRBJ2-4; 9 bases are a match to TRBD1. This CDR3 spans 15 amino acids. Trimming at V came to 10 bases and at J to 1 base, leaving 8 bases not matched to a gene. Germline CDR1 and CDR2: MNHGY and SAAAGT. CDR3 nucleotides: TGTGCCACCTCCTGGGACAGGGTCGCCAAAAACATTCAGTACTTC. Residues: CATSWDRVAKNIQYF.

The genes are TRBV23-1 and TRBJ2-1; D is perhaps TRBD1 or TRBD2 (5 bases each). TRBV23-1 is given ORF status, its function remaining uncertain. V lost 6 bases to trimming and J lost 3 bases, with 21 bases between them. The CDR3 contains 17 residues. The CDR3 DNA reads TGCGCCAGCAGCTACAGCAGCCGGGACGGCTACTACAATGAGCAGTTCTTC. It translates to CASSYSSRDGYYNEQFF.

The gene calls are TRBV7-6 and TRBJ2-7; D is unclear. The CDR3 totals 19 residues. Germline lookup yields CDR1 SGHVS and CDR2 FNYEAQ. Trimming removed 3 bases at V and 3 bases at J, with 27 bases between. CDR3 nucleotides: TGTGCCAGCAGCTTGGCAGCCCGGTCGTTTCGGGCCAAGAGCTACGAGCAGTACTTC. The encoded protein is CASSLAARSFRAKSYEQYF.

The CDR3 sequence is CASSFLAGGWTDTQYF. CDR3 sequence (DNA): TGTGCCAGCAGTTTCCTAGCGGGAGGCTGGACAGATACGCAGTATTTT. V and J are TRBV6-8 and TRBJ2-3, with 11 bases that match TRBD2. The V gene end was trimmed by 4 bases and the J gene end by 3 bases; junction bases not matched to a gene: 6. The CDR3 has 16 residues. Looked up from germline, CDR1 is MNHGY and CDR2 is SAAAGT.

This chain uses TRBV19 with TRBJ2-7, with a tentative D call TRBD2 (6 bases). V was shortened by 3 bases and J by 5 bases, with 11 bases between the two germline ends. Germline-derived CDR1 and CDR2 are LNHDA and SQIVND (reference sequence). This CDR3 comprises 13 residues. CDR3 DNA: TGTGCCAGTAGTATCTTCGGGGGAAACGAGCAGTACTTC. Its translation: CASSIFGGNEQYF. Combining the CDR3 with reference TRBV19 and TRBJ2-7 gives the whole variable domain DGGITQSPKYLFRKEGQNVTLSCEQNLNHDAMYWYRQDPGQGLRLIYYSQIVNDFQKGDIAEGYSVSREKKESFPLTVTSAQKNPTAFYLCASSIFGGNEQYFGPGTRLTVT.

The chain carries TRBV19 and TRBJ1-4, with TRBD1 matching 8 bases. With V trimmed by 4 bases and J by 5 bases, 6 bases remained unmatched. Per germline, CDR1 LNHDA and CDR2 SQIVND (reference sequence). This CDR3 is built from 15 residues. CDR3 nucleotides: TGTGCCAGTAGTACGAAACAGGGGGTCAATGAAAAACTGTTTTTT. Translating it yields CASSTKQGVNEKLFF.

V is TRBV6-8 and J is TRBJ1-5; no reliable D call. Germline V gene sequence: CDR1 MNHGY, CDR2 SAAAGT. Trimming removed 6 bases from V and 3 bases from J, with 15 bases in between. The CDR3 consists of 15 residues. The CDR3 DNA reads TGTGCCAGCAGGCCATTCACAGAGACCAATCAGCCCCAGCATTTT. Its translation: CASRPFTETNQPQHF.

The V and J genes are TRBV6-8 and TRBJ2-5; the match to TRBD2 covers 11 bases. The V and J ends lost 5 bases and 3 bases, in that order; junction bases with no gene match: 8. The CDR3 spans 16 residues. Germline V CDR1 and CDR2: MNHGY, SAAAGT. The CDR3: CASSPRLAGGKETQYF. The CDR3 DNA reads TGTGCCAGCAGTCCCAGGCTAGCGGGGGGTAAAGAGACCCAGTACTTC.

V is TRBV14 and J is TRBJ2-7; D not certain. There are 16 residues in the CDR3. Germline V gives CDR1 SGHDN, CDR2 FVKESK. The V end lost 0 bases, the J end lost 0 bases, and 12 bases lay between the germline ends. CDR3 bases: TGTGCCAGCAGCCAAGATCTAAGCGCCACCTCCTACGAGCAGTACTTC. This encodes CASSQDLSATSYEQYF. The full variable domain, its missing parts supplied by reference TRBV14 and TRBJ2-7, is EAGVTQFPSHSVIEKGQTVTLRCDPISGHDNLYWYRRVMGKEIKFLLHFVKESKQDESGMPNNRFLAERTGGTYSTLKVQPAELEDSGVYFCASSQDLSATSYEQYFGPGTRLTVT.

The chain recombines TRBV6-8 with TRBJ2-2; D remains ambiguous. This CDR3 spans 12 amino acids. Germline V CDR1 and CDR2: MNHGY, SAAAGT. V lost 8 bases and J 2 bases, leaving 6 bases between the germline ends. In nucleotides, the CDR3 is TGTGCCAGCGGATCAAACACCGGGGAGCTGTTTTTT. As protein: CASGSNTGELFF.

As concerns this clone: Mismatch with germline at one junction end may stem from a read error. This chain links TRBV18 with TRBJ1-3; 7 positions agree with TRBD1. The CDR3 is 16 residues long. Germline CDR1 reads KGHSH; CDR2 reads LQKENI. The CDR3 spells CVSSLPTGLLGNTIYF. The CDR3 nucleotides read TGTGTCAGCTCACTACCGACAGGGCTGCTAGGAAACACCATATATTTT.

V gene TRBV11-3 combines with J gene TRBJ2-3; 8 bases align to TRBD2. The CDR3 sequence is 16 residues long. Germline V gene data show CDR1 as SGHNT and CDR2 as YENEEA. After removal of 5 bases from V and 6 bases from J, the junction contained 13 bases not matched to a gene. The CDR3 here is CASSRAGGGFFDTQYF. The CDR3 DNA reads TGTGCCAGCAGCCGAGCTGGCGGGGGGTTCTTTGATACGCAGTATTTT.

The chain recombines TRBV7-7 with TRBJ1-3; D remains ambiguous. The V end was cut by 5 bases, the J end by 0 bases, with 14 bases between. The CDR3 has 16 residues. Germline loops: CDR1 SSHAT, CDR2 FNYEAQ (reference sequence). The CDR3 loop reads CASSPSGPSSGNTIYF. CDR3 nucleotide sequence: TGTGCCAGCAGCCCCAGCGGCCCAAGCTCTGGAAACACCATATATTTT.

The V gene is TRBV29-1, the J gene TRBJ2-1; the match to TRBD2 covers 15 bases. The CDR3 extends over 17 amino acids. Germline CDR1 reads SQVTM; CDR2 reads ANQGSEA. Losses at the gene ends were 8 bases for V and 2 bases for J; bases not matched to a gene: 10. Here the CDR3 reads CSSTPGTSGGPYNEQFF. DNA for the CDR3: TGCAGCTCAACCCCCGGGACTAGCGGGGGGCCCTACAATGAGCAGTTCTTC.

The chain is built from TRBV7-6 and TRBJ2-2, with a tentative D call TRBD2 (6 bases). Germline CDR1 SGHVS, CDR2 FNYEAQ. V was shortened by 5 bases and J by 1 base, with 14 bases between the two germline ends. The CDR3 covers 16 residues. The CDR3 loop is CASSQGSGLNTGELFF. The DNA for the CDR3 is TGTGCCAGCAGCCAAGGGAGCGGGCTGAACACCGGGGAGCTGTTTTTT.

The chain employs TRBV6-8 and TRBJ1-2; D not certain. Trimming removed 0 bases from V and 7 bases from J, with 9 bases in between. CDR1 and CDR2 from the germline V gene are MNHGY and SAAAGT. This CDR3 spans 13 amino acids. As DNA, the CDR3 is TGTGCCAGCAGTTACTCCGGGGAGCCTGGCTACACCTTC. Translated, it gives CASSYSGEPGYTF.

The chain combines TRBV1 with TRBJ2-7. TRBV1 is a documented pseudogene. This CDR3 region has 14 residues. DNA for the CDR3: TGCGCCAGCAGCCCATGGGACCGGCCCGCCGAGCAGTACTTC. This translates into CASSPWDRPAEQYF.

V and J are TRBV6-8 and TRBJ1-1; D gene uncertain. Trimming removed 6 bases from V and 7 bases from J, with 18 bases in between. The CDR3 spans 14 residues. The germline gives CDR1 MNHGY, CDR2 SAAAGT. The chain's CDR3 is CASSNSDRDIEAFF. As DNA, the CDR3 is TGTGCCAGCAGCAATAGCGACCGTGATATTGAAGCTTTCTTT.

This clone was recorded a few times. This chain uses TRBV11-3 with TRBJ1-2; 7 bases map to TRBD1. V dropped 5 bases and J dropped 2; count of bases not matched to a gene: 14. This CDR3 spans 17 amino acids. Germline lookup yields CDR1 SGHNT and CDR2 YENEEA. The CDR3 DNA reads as TGTGCCAGCAGCCGAGGGACAGTTAGGAGGGGGAACTATGGCTACACCTTC. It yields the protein CASSRGTVRRGNYGYTF. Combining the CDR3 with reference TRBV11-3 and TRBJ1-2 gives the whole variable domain EAGVVQSPRYKIIEKKQPVAFWCNPISGHNTLYWYLQNLGQGPELLIRYENEEAVDDSQLPKDRFSAERLKGVDSTLKIQPAELGDSAVYLCASSRGTVRRGNYGYTFGSGTRLTVV.

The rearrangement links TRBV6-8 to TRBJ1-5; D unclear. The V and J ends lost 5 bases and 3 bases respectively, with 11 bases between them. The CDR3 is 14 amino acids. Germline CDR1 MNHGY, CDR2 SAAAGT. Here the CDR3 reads CASSHPGNNQPQHF. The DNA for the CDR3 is TGTGCCAGCAGTCATCCGGGGAACAATCAGCCCCAGCATTTT.

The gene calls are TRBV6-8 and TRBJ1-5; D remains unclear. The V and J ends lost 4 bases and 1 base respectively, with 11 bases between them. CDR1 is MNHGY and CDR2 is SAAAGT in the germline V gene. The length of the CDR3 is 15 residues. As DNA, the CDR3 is TGTGCCAGCAGTTGGGCTTCGGGGAGCAATCAGCCCCAGCATTTT. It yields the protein CASSWASGSNQPQHF.

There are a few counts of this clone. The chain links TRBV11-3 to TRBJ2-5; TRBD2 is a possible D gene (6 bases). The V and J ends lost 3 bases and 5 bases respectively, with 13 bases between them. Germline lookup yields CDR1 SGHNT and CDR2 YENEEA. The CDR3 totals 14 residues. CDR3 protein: CASSFALGGETQYF. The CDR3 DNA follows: TGTGCCAGCAGCTTCGCACTTGGGGGGGAGACCCAGTACTTC.